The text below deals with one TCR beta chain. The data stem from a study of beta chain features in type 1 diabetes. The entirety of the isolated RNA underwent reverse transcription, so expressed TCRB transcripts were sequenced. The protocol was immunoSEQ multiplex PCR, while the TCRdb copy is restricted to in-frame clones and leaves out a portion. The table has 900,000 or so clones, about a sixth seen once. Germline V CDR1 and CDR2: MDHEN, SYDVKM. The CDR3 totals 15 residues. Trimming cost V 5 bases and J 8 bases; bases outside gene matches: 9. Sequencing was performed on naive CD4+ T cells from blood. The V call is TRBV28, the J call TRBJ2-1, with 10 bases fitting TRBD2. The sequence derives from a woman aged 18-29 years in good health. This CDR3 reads CASSPQAGGVHEQFF. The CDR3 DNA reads TGTGCCAGCAGTCCCCAAGCGGGAGGGGTACATGAGCAGTTCTTC.